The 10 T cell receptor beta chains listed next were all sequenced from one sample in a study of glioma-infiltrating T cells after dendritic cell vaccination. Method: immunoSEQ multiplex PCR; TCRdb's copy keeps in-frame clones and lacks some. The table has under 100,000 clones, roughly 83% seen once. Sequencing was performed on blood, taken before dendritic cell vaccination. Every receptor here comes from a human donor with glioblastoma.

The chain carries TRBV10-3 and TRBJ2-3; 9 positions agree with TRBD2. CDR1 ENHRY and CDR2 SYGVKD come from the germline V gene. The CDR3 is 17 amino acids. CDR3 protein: CASQRGLASGDTDTQYF. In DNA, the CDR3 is TGTGCTTCCCAGAGGGGGTTGGCTAGCGGGGACACAGATACGCAGTATTTT.

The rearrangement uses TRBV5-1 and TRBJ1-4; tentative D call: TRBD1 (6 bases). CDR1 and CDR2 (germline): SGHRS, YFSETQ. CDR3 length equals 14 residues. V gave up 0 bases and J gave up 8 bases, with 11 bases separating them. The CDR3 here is CASSLGGGAEKLFF. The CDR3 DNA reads TGCGCCAGCAGCTTGGGTGGGGGGGCCGAAAAACTGTTTTTT.

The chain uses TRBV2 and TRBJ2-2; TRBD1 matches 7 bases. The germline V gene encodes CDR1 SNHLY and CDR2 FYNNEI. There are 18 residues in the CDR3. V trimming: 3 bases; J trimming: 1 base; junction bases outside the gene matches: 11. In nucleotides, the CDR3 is TGTGCCAGCAGTGAGTCCACACTCCGGGACAGGAACACCGGGGAGCTGTTTTTT. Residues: CASSESTLRDRNTGELFF.

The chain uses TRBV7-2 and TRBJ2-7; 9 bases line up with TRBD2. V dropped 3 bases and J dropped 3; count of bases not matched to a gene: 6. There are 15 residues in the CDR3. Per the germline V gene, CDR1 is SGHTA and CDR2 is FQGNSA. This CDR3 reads CASSFGGGAFYEQYF. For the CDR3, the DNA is TGTGCCAGCAGCTTTGGCGGGGGGGCGTTCTACGAGCAGTACTTC. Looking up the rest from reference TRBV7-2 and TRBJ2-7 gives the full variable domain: GAGVSQSPSNKVTEKGKDVELRCDPISGHTALYWYRQSLGQGLEFLIYFQGNSAPDKSGLPSDRFSAERTGGSVSTLTIQRTQQEDSAVYLCASSFGGGAFYEQYFGPGTRLTVT.

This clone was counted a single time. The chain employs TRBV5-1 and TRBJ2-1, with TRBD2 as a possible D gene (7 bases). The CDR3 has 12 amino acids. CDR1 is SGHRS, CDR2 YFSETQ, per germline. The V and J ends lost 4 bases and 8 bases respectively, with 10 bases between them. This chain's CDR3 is CASSPGGYEQFF. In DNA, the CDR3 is TGCGCCAGCAGCCCGGGGGGCTATGAGCAGTTCTTC.

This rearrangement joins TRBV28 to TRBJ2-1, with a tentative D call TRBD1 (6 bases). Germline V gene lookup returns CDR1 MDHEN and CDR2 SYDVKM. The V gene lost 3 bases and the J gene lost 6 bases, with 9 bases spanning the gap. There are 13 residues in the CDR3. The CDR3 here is CASSLAGANEQFF. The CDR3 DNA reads TGTGCCAGCAGTTTGGCAGGGGCCAATGAGCAGTTCTTC.

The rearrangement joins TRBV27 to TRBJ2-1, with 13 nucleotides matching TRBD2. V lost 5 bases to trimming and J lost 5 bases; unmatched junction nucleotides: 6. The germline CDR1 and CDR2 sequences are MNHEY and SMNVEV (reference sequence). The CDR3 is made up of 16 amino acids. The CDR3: CASSPPGLAGNNEQFF. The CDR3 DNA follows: TGTGCCAGCAGTCCCCCGGGACTAGCGGGGAACAATGAGCAGTTCTTC.

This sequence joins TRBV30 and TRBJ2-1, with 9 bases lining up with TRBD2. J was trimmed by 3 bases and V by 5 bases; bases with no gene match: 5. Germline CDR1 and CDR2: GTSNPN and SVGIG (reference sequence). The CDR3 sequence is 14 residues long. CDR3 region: CAWESGRIYNEQFF. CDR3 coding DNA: TGTGCCTGGGAAAGCGGGAGGATCTACAATGAGCAGTTCTTC.

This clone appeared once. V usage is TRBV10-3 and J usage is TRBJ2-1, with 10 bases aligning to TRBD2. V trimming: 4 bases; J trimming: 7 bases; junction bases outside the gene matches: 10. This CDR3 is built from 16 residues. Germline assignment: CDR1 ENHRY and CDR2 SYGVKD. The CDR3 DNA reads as TGTGCCATCAGTGGCTCCAGCGGGAGGGCCTGGAATGAGCAGTTCTTC. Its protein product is CAISGSSGRAWNEQFF.

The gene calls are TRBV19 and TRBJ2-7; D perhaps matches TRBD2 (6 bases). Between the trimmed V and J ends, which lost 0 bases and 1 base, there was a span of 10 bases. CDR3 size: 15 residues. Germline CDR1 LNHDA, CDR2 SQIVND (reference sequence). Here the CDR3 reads CASSIEAGRSYEQYF. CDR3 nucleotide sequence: TGTGCCAGTAGTATAGAAGCAGGGAGGTCCTACGAGCAGTACTTC.